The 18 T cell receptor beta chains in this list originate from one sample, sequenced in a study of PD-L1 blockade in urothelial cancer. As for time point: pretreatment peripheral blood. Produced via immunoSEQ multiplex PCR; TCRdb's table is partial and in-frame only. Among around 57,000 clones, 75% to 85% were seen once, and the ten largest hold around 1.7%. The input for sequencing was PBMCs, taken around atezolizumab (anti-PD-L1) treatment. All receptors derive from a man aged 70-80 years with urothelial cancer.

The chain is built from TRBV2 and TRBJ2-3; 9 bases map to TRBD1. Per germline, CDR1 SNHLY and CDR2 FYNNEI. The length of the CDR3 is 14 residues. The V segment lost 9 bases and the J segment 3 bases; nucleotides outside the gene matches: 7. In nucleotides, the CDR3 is TGTGCCAGTGCCCGGGACAGGGTAACAGATACGCAGTATTTT. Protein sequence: CASARDRVTDTQYF.

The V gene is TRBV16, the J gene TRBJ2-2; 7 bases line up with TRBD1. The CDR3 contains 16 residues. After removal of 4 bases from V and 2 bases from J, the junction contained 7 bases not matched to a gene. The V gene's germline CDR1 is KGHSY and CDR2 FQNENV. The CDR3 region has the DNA TGTGCCAGCAGCCCGATGGGGACAGATAACACCGGGGAGCTGTTTTTT. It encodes CASSPMGTDNTGELFF.

Written as DNA, the CDR3 is TGTGCCAGTAGTATCGGGACTCTTAGCTCCTACAATGAGCAGTTCTTC. It codes for CASSIGTLSSYNEQFF. The gene calls are TRBV19 and TRBJ2-1; tentatively, D is TRBD2 (6 bases). The CDR3 length is 16 residues. V gave up 3 bases and J gave up 0 bases, with 12 bases separating them. Germline values: CDR1 LNHDA, CDR2 SQIVND (reference sequence).

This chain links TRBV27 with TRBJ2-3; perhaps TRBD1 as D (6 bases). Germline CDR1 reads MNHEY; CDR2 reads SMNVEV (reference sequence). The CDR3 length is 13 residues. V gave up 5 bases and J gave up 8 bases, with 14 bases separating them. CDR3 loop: CASSTPDRFTQYF. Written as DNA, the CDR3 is TGTGCCAGCAGTACCCCCGACAGGTTTACGCAGTATTTT.

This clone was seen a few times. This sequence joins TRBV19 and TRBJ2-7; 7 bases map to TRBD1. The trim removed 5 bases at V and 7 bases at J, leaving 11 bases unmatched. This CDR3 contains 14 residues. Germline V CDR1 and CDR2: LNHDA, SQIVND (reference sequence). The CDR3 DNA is TGTGCCAGTAGTTCGGACAGGCTAACGGGGGAGCAGTACTTC. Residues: CASSSDRLTGEQYF.

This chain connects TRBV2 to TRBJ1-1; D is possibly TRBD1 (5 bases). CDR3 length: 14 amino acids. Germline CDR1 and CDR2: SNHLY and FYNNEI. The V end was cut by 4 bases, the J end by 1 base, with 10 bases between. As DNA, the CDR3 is TGTGCCAGCAGTGCATGGGGGGAGAACACTGAAGCTTTCTTT. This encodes CASSAWGENTEAFF. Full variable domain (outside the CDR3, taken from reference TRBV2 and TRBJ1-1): EPEVTQTPSHQVTQMGQEVILRCVPISNHLYFYWYRQILGQKVEFLVSFYNNEISEKSEIFDDQFSVERPDGSNFTLKIRSTKLEDSAMYFCASSAWGENTEAFFGQGTRLTVV.

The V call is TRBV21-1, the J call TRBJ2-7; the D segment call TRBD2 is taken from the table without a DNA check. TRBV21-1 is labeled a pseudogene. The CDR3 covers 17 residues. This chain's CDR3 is CASSRAPQREAPYEQYF. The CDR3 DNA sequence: TGTGCCAGCAGCAGGGCGCCACAGCGGGAGGCCCCCTACGAGCAGTACTTC.

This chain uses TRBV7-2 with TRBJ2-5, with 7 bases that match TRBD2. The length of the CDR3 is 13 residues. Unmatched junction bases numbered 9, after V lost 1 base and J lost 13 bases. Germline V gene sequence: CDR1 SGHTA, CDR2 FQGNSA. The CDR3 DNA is TGTGCCAGCAGCTTAGTCTTGGAGGGAGGGTCGTACTTC. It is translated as CASSLVLEGGSYF.

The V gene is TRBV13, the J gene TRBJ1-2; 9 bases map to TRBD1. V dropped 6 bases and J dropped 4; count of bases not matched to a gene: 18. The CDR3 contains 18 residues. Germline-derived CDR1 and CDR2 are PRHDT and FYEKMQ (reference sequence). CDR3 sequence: CASRPLGTTGGKGYGYTF. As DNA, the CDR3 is TGTGCCAGCAGACCCCTGGGGACCACAGGGGGCAAAGGCTATGGCTACACCTTC.

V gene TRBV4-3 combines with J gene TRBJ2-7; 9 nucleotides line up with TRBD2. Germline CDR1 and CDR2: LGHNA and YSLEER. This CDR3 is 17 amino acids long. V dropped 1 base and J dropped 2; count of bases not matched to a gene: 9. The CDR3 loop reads CASSQGLSSGDTYEQYF. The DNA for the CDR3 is TGCGCCAGCAGCCAAGGGTTGTCTAGCGGGGATACCTACGAGCAGTACTTC.

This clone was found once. CDR3 sequence: CASHNYGYTF. The CDR3, as DNA: TGTGCCAGCCATAACTATGGCTACACCTTC. The chain is built from TRBV2 and TRBJ1-2; D is unclear. The CDR3 has 10 amino acids. Trimming removed 8 bases at V and 1 base at J, with 2 bases between. The germline V gene encodes CDR1 SNHLY and CDR2 FYNNEI.

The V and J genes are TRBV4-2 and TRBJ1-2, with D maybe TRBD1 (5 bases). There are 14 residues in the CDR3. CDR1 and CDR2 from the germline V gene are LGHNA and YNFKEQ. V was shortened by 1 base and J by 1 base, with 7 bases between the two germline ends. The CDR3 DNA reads TGTGCCAGCAGCCAAGGACAGAGTAACTATGGCTACACCTTC. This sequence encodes CASSQGQSNYGYTF.

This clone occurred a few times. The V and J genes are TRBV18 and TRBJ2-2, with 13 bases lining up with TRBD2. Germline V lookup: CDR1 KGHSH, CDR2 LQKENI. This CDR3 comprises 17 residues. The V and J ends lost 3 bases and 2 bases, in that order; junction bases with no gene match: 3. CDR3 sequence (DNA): TGTGCCAGCTCACCGGGACTAGCGGGGTCCAACACCGGGGAGCTGTTTTTT. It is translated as CASSPGLAGSNTGELFF.

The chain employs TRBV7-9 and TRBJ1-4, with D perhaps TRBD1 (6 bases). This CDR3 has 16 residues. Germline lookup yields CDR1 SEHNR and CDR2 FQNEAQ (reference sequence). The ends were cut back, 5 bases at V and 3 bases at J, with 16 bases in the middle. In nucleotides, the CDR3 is TGTGCCAGCAGCCCCACAGGGAGGGTGGCTAATGAAAAACTGTTTTTT. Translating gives CASSPTGRVANEKLFF.

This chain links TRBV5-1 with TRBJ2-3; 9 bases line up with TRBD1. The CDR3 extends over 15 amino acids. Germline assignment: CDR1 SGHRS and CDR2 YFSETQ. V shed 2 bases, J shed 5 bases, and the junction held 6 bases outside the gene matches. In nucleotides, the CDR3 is TGCGCCAGCAGCTTACGAGGACAGGGGAGAGATACGCAGTATTTT. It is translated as CASSLRGQGRDTQYF.

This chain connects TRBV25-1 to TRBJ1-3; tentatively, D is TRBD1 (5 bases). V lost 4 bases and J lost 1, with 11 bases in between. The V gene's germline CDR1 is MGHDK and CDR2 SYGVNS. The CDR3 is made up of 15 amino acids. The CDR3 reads CASSASGDSGNTIYF. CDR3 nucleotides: TGTGCCAGCAGTGCCTCGGGGGATTCTGGAAACACCATATATTTT.

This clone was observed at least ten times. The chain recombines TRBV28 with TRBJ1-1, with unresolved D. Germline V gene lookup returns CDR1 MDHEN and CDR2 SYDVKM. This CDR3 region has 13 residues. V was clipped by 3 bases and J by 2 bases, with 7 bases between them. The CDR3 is CASSFSGNTEAFF. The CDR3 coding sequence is TGTGCCAGCAGTTTCTCGGGAAACACTGAAGCTTTCTTT.

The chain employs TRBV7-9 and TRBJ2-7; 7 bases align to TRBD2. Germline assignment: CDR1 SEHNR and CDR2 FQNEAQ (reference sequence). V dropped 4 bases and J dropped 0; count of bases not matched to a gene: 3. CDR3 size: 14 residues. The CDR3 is CASSSGRSSYEQYF. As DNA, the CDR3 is TGTGCCAGCAGCTCCGGGAGGTCCTCCTACGAGCAGTACTTC. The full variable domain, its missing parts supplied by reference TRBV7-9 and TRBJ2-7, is DTGVSQNPRHKITKRGQNVTFRCDPISEHNRLYWYRQTLGQGPEFLTYFQNEAQLEKSRLLSDRFSAERPKGSFSTLEIQRTEQGDSAMYLCASSSGRSSYEQYFGPGTRLTVT.